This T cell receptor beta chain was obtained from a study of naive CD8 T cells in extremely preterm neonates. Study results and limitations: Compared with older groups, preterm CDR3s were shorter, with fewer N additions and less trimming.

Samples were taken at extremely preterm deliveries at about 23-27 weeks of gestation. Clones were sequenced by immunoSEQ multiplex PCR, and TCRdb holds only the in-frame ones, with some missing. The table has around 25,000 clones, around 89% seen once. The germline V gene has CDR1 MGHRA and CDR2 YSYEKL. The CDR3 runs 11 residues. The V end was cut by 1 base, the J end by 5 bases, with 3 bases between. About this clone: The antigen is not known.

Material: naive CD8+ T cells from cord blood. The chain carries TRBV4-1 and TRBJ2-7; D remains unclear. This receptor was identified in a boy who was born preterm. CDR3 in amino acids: CASSQGDEQYF. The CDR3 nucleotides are TGCGCCAGCAGCCAAGGGGACGAGCAGTACTTC.